Below, 15 T cell receptor beta chains from the same sample are listed, as sequenced in a study of CXCR3-negative and CXCR3-positive naive CD8 T cells. Their antigen targets remain unknown. Whole-study findings and limits: Naive CXCR3-positive cells had TRB CDR3s more hydrophobic than those of CXCR3-negative naive cells.

5' RACE that incorporated UMI labels was used to prepare the TRB cDNA libraries. One entry per CDR3 protein, without DNA, is what TCRdb gives after re-calling the 5' RACE reads. This sample lists 130,000 to 150,000 distinct CDR3 sequences; its ten largest clones have about 0.3%. The sequenced material came from naive CXCR3+ CD8+ T cells from blood. Subset indicated: CD45RO-CCR7+CD27+CD95- naive CD8+ T cells expressing CXCR3 (TNR3+). Receptors originate from a human donor in good health. Some clones in this sample may be carry-over from other donors' samples.

The V gene is TRBV29-1, the J gene TRBJ2-3; TCRdb outputs TRBD1, but without DNA this stays unchecked. In germline, CDR1 is SQVTM, CDR2 ANQGSEA. The CDR3 covers 13 residues. CDR3 amino acids: CSVEAGARDTQYF.

This chain links TRBV5-6 with TRBJ1-1; TCRdb's D gene call, TRBD1, goes unchecked for lack of DNA. The CDR3 consists of 16 residues. Per germline, CDR1 SGHDT and CDR2 YYEEEE. The CDR3: CASSLGVGRRQTEAFF. Based on the CDR3 plus reference TRBV5-6 and TRBJ1-1, the full variable domain is DAGVTQSPTHLIKTRGQQVTLRCSPKSGHDTVSWYQQALGQGPQFIFQYYEEEERQRGNFPDRFSGHQFPNYSSELNVNALLLGDSALYLCASSLGVGRRQTEAFFGQGTRLTVV.

V usage is TRBV7-9 and J usage is TRBJ2-1; with no DNA, the TCRdb D assignment of TRBD1 cannot be verified. This CDR3 contains 13 residues. Germline V gene data show CDR1 as SEHNR and CDR2 as FQNEAQ (reference sequence). The chain's CDR3 is CASSLGVQGEQFF.

CDR3 in amino acids: CASRNRGAAEAFF. The chain carries TRBV11-1 and TRBJ1-1; the TCRdb D gene call, TRBD1, has no DNA to confirm it. The length of the CDR3 is 13 residues. CDR1 SGHAT and CDR2 FQDESV come from the germline V gene (reference sequence).

The V call is TRBV12-3 or TRBV12-4, the J call TRBJ1-1; TCRdb outputs TRBD1, but without DNA this stays unchecked. The CDR3 consists of 12 residues. CDR3 protein: CASSPGLAEAFF.

The CDR3 region is CAISDQRDHYNEQFF. V gene TRBV10-3 combines with J gene TRBJ2-1; the TCRdb D gene call, TRBD2, has no DNA to confirm it. The CDR3 spans 15 residues. Looked up from germline, CDR1 is ENHRY and CDR2 is SYGVKD.

The chain couples TRBV7-3 to TRBJ2-7; as DNA is missing, the TRBD2 call by TCRdb cannot be tested. CDR1 SGHTA and CDR2 FQGTGA come from the germline V gene. There are 13 residues in the CDR3. CDR3 sequence: CASSLLEGSEQYF.

The J gene is TRBJ1-3, the V gene TRBV5-1; TCRdb designates TRBD1, a call that cannot be tested without DNA. Germline V CDR1 and CDR2: SGHRS, YFSETQ. The CDR3 consists of 15 residues. The CDR3 region is CASSSDRGRGNTIYF.

The V and J genes are TRBV7-9 and TRBJ1-2; as DNA is missing, the TRBD1 call by TCRdb cannot be tested. CDR1 SEHNR and CDR2 FQNEAQ come from the germline V gene (reference sequence). The CDR3 loop spans 15 amino acids. This CDR3 reads CASSTSLGANYGYTF.

The CDR3 sequence is CSVEWLAGEKEAGASNEQFF. V usage is TRBV29-1 and J usage is TRBJ2-1; TCRdb's D gene call, TRBD2, goes unchecked for lack of DNA. Germline CDR1 and CDR2: SQVTM and ANQGSEA. The length of the CDR3 is 20 residues.

The chain combines TRBV19 with TRBJ2-7; without DNA, the TCRdb call of TRBD2 cannot be checked. This CDR3 is built from 13 residues. Looked up from germline, CDR1 is LNHDA and CDR2 is SQIVND (reference sequence). Here the CDR3 reads CASRTPSSYEQYF.

The chain has TRBV14 and TRBJ1-1; TCRdb outputs TRBD1, but without DNA this stays unchecked. The CDR3 consists of 16 residues. Per germline, CDR1 SGHDN and CDR2 FVKESK. This chain's CDR3 is CASSQGMTGANTEAFF.

The chain uses TRBV6-5 and TRBJ2-7; TCRdb lists TRBD2, though no DNA is available to test this call. Per the germline V gene, CDR1 is MNHEY and CDR2 is SVGAGI. The CDR3 loop spans 16 amino acids. The CDR3: CASRKGLFGGNYEQYF.

This chain joins TRBV7-9 and TRBJ2-1. This CDR3 has 16 amino acids. Germline CDR1 SEHNR, CDR2 FQNEAQ (reference sequence). CDR3: CASSTPTASSYNEQFF.

The CDR3 reads CASSSTRALTYEQYF. This chain links TRBV12-3 or TRBV12-4 with TRBJ2-7; TCRdb's assignment of TRBD1 cannot be checked, as there is no DNA. CDR3 length equals 15 residues.